This TCR beta chain was recorded in a study of radiotherapy plus CTLA-4 blockade in lung cancer listed by TCRdb under 2018. About the study as a whole: Among enrolled patients, approximately 19% had an objective response and about 30% reached disease control.

The CDR3 sequence holds 17 residues, the cysteine and phenylalanine included. The sequence is cut down to CDR3 DNA, 51 bases in frame from base 1. The germline ends are 16 bases apart after V is trimmed by 1 base and J by 0 bases. The germline V gene (reference sequence) sets CDR1 to SEHNR and CDR2 to FQNEAQ. The study evaluated CTLA-4 blockade (ipilimumab) given together with focal radiation therapy in patients who had chemo-refractory metastatic non-small-cell lung cancer. The paper as a whole reports these results and caveats: The strongest predictors of response, as reported, were early dynamic changes in blood T cell clones along with a rise in serum interferon-beta after radiation. After treatment with radiotherapy and ipilimumab, TCR clones that came from tumors expanded in the peripheral blood.

As regards this clone: Its cognate antigen has yet to be identified. The input lacks base qualities; no much larger clone sits a single base away.

The library was generated by the immunoSEQ multiplex PCR assay. TCRdb provides this immuneACCESS table in a form limited to in-frame rearrangements. Some clones are lacking; in checked studies, under half of them reflect an unresolved V gene, and why the rest are absent is not known. This sample lists 75,000 to 100,000 clones; approximately 78% were detected once. Clones ranked in the top ten supply nearly 3.5% of the sample. This clonotype was sampled from a human donor with non-small cell lung cancer who had a partial response to radiotherapy plus ipilimumab. The V gene is TRBV7-9 and the J gene is TRBJ2-7, with TRBD1 as a weak D call on 5 bases. This specimen consisted of peripheral blood, obtained from a patient treated with radiotherapy plus ipilimumab. The DNA sequence reads TGTGCCAGCAGCTTAGATAAAGAGGACACTTACTCCTACGAGCAGTACTTC. Its translation is CASSLDKEDTYSYEQYF.